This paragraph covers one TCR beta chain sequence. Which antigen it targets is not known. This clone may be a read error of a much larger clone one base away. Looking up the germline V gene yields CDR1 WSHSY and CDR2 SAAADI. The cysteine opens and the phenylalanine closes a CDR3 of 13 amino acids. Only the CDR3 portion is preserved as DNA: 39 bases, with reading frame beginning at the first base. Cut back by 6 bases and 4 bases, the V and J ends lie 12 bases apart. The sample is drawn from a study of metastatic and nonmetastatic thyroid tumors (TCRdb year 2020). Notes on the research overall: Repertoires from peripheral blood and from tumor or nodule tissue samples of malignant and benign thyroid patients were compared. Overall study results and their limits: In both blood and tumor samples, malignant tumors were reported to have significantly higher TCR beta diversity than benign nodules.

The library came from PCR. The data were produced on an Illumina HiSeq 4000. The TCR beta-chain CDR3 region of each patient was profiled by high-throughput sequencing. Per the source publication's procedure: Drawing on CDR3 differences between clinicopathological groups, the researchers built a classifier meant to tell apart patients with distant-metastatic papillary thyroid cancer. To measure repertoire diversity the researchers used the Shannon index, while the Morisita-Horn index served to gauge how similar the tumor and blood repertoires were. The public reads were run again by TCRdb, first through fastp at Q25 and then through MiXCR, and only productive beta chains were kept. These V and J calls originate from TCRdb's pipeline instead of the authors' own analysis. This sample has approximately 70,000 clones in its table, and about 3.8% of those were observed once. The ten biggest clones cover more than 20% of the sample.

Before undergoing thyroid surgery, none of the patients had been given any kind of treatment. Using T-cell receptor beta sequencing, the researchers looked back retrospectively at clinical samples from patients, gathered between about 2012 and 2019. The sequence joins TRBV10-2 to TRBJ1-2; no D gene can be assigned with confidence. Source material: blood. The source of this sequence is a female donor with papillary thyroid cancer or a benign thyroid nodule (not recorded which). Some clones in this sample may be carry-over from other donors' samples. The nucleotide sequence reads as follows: TGCGCCAGCAGCCAAGGCTTCCCCTATGGCTACACCTTC. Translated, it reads CASSQGFPYGYTF.